The rows below give T cell receptor beta chains drawn from one sample of a study of CD8+ T cells in alopecia areata. Profiling relied on immunoSEQ multiplex PCR, and the TCRdb table lists in-frame clones only, not all of them. Counted here are roughly 140,000 clones, under 60% occurring once; the ten biggest clones make up just under 20%. The starting material was CD8+ T cells sorted from blood, obtained at week 0. The receptor set was obtained from a human donor with alopecia areata. Each CDR3 is given with its conserved first and last residue.

j_call v_call cdr3_aa
TRBJ1-6 TRBV5-1 CASSLSGSSSYNSPLHF
TRBJ1-6 TRBV27 CASSLRGVSEYAGNSPLHF
TRBJ1-2 TRBV19 CASISPGTGDYGYTF
TRBJ2-3 TRBV9 CASTPGQRNIDTQYF
TRBJ1-2 TRBV30 CAWSVRQGHGYTF
TRBJ2-3 TRBV29-1 CSVMVRSLGRTDTQYF
TRBJ1-1 TRBV9 CASSQGTDNTEAFF
TRBJ1-1 TRBV2 CASGPTEAFF
TRBJ2-4 TRBV29-1 CSVQAKNIQYF
TRBJ1-2 TRBV27 CASSLSVATYGYTF
TRBJ1-5 TRBV15 CATGPRDDQPQHF
TRBJ2-7 TRBV2 CASSEGVGQAYEQYF
TRBJ2-2 TRBV7-3 CASSLMGGISGELFF
TRBJ2-7 TRBV7-2 CASSPSVPPYEQYF
TRBJ2-2 TRBV25-1 CASSERLGGELFF
TRBJ2-7 TRBV12-2 CASRLPGLAINYEQYF
TRBJ1-1 TRBV4-1 CASSPSRGEANTEAFF
TRBJ1-3 TRBV27 CASSPQSGNTIYF
TRBJ2-3 TRBV30 CAWSLALSTDTQYF
TRBJ2-3 TRBV28 CASSRTGRHADTQYF
TRBJ1-2 TRBV29-1 CSVDRGAIHGYTF
TRBJ2-3 TRBV4-1 CASSPGDREWGTDTQYF
TRBJ1-1 TRBV29-1 CSVVGIGEWTEAFF
TRBJ1-6 TRBV7-2 CASSLGGTGSSPLHF
TRBJ1-2 TRBV30 CAWSVGASYGYTF
TRBJ2-4 TRBV30 CAWSVRTGENLAKNIQYF
TRBJ1-2 TRBV4-3 CASSQDSGLGLGYTF
TRBJ2-7 TRBV11-1 CASSLGALYEQYF
TRBJ1-2 TRBV29-1 CSAVAGYGYTF
TRBJ1-2 TRBV30 CAWSITGADGYTF
TRBJ2-1 TRBV30 CAWSDHTSGGSNEQFF
TRBJ2-7 TRBV7-8 CASSAGSSYEQYF
TRBJ2-1 TRBV7-9 CASRYGTSGVNEQFF
TRBJ1-1 TRBV13 CASSPAGQNKNTEAFF
TRBJ2-7 TRBV6-5 CASHAAGLYEQYF
TRBJ2-1 TRBV11-2 CASSLTNPLNEQFF
TRBJ1-4 TRBV2 CASSAGQGLRKLFF
TRBJ1-4 TRBV29-1 CSVDTGGLTNEKLFF
TRBJ1-5 TRBV28 CASSQPLVGSNQPQHF
TRBJ2-4 TRBV15 CATSAGEGQILF
TRBJ2-7 TRBV29-1 CSVAGRSGETYEQYF
TRBJ2-3 TRBV4-3 CASSQDMRGGLNTQYF
TRBJ2-7 TRBV5-1 CASSSSDRYEQYF
TRBJ2-2 TRBV5-1 CASSLEGGNTGELFF
TRBJ2-2 TRBV10-1 CASTAELSNTGELFF
TRBJ2-1 TRBV7-9 CASSSRDSYNEQFF
TRBJ1-1 TRBV6-5 CASSLGEDTEAFF
TRBJ1-1 TRBV13 CASSSAGNTEAFF
TRBJ2-2 TRBV2 CASERQLNTGELFF
TRBJ1-1 TRBV27 CASWGWEGNTEAFF
TRBJ2-3 TRBV5-1 CASTPRRGGTDTQYF
TRBJ2-7 TRBV7-8 CASSNRRGSSYEQYF
TRBJ2-3 TRBV7-8 CASSLGSGGYTDTQYF
TRBJ1-1 TRBV30 CAWSRGGNTEAFF
TRBJ2-1 TRBV11-2 CASSLLHGQFF
TRBJ2-7 TRBV10-3 CAISDVQIYEQYF
TRBJ1-4 TRBV4-1 CASSQGDRASTNEKLFF
TRBJ2-5 TRBV25-1 CASSELRAGGQETQYF
TRBJ1-2 TRBV30 CAFQGARVGYTF
TRBJ2-1 TRBV29-1 CSVPTGLAGVHNEQFF